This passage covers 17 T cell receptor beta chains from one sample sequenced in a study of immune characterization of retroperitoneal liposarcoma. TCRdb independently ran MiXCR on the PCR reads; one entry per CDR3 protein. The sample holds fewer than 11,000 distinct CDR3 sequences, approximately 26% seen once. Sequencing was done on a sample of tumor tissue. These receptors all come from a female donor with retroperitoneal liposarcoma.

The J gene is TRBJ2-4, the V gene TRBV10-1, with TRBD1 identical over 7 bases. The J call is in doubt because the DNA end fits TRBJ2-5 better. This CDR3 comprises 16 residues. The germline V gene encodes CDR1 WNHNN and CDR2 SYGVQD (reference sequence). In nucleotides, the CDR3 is TGCGCCAGCAGTGAGTCGACCCCAGGGGGACAAGAGACCCAGTACTTC. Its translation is CASSESTPGGQETQYF.

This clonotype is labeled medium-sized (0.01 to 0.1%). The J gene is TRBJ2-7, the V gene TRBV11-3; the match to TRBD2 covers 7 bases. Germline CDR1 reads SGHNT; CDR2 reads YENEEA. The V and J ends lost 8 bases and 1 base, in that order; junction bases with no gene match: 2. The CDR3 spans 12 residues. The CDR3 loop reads CASEGLSYEQYF. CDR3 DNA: TGTGCCAGCGAGGGACTATCCTACGAGCAGTACTTC.

CDR3 region: CASSPLGSSNSPLHF. CDR3 DNA sequence: TGTGCCAGCAGCCCTCTGGGGAGCAGTAATTCACCCCTCCACTTT. The rearrangement links TRBV7-2 to TRBJ1-6; the D is unclear. Trimming removed 5 bases at V and 6 bases at J, with 14 bases between. Germline assignment: CDR1 SGHTA and CDR2 FQGNSA. This CDR3 region has 15 residues.

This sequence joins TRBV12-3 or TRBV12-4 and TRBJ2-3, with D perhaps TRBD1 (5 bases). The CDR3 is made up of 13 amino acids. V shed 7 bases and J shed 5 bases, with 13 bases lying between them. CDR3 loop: CASIPGTGDTQYF. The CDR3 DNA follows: TGTGCCAGCATCCCCGGAACAGGAGATACGCAGTATTTT.

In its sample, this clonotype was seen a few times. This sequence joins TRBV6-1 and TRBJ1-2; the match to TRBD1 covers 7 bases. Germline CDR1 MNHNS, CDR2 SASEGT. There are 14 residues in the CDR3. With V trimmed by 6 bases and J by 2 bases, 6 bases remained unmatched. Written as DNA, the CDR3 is TGTGCCAGCAGCCGGGGACAGAACAACTATGGCTACACCTTC. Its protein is CASSRGQNNYGYTF.

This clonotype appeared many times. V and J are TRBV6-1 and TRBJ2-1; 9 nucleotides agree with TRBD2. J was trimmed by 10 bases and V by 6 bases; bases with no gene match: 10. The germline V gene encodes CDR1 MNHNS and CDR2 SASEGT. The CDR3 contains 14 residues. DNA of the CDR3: TGTGCCAGCAGAACCTTAGGGACTAGCTGGGAGCAGTTCTTC. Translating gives CASRTLGTSWEQFF.

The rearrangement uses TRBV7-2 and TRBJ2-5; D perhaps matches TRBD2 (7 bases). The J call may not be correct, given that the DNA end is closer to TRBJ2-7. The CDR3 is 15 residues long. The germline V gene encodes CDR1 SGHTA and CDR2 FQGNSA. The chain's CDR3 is CASSLDTGGYYEQYF. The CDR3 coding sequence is TGTGCCAGCAGCTTAGATACGGGGGGCTACTACGAGCAGTACTTC.

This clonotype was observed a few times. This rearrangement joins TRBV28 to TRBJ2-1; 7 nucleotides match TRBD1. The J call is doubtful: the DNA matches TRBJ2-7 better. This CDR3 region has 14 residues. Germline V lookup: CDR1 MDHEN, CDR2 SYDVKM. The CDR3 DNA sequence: TGTGCCAGCAGAGGGGGCGTGCCTCCCTACGAGCAGTACTTC. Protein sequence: CASRGGVPPYEQYF.

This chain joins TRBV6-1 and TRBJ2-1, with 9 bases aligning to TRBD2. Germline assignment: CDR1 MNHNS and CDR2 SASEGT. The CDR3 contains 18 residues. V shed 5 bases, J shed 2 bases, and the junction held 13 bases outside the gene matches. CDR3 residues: CASSRRTSETVPYNEQFF. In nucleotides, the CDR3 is TGTGCCAGCAGTCGCAGGACTAGCGAAACTGTTCCCTACAATGAGCAGTTCTTC.

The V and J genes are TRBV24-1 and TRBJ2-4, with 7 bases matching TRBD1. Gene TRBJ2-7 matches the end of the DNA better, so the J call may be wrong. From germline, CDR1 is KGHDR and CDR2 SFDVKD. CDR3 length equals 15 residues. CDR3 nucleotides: TGTGCCACCAGTGATGGGCAGGGGGTCTGGTACGAGCAGTACTTC. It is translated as CATSDGQGVWYEQYF.

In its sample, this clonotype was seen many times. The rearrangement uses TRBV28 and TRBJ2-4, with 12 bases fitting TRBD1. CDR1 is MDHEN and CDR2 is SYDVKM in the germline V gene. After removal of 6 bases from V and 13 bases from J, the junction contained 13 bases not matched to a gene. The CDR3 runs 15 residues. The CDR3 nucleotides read TGTGCCAGCAGGGGAGGGGGACAGGGGGCAGGAGAGCAGTACTTC. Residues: CASRGGGQGAGEQYF.

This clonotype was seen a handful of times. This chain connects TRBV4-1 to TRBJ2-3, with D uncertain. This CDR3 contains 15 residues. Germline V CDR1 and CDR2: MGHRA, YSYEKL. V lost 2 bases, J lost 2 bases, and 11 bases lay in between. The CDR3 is CASSQQAEPTDTQYF. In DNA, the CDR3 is TGCGCCAGCAGCCAACAGGCGGAGCCCACAGATACGCAGTATTTT.

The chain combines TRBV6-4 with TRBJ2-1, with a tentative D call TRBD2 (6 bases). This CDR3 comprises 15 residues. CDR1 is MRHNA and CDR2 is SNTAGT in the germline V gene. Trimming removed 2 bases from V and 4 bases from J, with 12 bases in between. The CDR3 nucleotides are TGTGCCAGCAGTGACGGGCGGGGTAGGTACAATGAGCAGTTCTTC. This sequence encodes CASSDGRGRYNEQFF.

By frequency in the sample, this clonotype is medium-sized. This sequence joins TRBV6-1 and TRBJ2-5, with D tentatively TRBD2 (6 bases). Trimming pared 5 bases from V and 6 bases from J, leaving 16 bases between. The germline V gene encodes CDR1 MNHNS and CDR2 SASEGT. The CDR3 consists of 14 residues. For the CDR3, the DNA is TGTGCCAGCAGTTTTACGGCGGGATTGCAGACCCAGTACTTC. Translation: CASSFTAGLQTQYF.

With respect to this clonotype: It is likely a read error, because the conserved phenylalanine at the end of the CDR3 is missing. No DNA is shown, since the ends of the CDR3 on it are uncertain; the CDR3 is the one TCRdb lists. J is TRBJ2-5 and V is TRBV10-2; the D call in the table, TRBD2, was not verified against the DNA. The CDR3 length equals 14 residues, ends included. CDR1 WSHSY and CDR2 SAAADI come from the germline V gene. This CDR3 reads CASSETPPPEQYFV.

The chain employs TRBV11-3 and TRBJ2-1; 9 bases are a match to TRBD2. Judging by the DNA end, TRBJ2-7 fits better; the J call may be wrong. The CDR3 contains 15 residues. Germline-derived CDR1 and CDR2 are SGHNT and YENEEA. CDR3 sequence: CASSGSGGPYNEQYF. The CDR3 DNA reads TGTGCCAGCAGCGGTAGCGGGGGACCCTACAATGAGCAGTACTTC.

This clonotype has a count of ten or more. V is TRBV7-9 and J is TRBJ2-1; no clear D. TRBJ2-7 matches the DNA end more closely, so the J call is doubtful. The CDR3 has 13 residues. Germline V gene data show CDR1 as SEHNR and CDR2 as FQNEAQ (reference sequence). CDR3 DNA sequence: TGTGCCAGCAGTCACGAACGGTCAAATGAGCAGTACTTC. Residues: CASSHERSNEQYF.